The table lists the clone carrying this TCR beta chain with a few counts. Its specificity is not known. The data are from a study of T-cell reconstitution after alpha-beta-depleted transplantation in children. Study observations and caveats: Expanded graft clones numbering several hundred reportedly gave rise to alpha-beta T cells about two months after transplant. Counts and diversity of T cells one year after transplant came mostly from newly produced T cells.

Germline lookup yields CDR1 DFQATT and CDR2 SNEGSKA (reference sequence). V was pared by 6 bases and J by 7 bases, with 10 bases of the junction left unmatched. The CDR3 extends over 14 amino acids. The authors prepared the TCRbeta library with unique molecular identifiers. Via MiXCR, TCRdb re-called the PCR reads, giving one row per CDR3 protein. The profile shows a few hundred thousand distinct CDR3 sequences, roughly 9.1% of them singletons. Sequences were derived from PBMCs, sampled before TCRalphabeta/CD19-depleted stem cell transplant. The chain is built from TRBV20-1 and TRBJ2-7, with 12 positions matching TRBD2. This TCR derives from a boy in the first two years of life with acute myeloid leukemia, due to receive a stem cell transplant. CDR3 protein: CSAAASGRGYEQYF. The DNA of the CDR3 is TGCAGTGCAGCGGCTAGCGGGAGGGGCTATGAGCAGTACTTC.